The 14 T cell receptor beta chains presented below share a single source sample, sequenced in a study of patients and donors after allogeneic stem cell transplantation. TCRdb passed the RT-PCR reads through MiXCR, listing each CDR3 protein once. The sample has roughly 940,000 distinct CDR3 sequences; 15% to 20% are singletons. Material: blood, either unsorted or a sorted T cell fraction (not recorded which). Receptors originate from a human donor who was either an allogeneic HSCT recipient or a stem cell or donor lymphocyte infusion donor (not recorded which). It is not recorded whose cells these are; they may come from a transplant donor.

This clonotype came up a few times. The CDR3 loop is CSARRHRGAEFF. In DNA form, the CDR3 reads TGCAGTGCTAGGAGGCATCGGGGGGCCGAGTTCTTC. V is TRBV20-1 and J is TRBJ2-1; tentative D call: TRBD2 (7 bases). Germline lookup yields CDR1 DFQATT and CDR2 SNEGSKA (reference sequence). Between the trimmed V and J ends, which lost 3 bases and 14 bases, there was a span of 17 bases. The CDR3 has 12 residues.

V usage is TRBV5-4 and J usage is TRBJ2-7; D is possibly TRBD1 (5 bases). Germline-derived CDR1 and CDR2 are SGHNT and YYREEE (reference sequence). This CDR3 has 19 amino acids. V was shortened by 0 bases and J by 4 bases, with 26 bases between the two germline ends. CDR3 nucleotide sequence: TGTGCCAGCAGCTTGGCCGCGGTCAGGGCCAACCCACTGAAATACGAGCAGTACTTC. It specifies CASSLAAVRANPLKYEQYF.

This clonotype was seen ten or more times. CDR3 bases: TGCGCCAGCAGCCAAGTGGACAGGGGGAGTGGAACTGAAGCTTTCTTT. It is translated as CASSQVDRGSGTEAFF. The rearrangement uses TRBV4-3 and TRBJ1-1, with 10 bases that match TRBD1. CDR1 and CDR2 (germline): LGHNA, YSLEER. V lost 1 base and J lost 5; bases outside the gene matches: 7. The CDR3 covers 16 residues.

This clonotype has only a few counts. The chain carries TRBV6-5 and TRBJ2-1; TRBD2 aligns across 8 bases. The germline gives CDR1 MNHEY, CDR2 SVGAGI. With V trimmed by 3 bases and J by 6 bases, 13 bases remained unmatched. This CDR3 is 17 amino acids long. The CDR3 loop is CASSYEAGGAPGNEQFF. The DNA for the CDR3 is TGTGCCAGCAGTTATGAGGCGGGAGGCGCCCCTGGCAATGAGCAGTTCTTC.

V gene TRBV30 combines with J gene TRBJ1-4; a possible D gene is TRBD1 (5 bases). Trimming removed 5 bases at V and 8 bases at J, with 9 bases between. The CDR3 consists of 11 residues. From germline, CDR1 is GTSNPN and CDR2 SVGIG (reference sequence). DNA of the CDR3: TGTGCCTGGGGGGGATACGAAAAACTGTTTTTT. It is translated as CAWGGYEKLFF.

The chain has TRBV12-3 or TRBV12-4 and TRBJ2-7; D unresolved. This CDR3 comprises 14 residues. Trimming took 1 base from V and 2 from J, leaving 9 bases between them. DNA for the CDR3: TGTGCCAGCAGTTTAGAATCCGGAGCCTACGAGCAGTACTTC. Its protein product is CASSLESGAYEQYF.

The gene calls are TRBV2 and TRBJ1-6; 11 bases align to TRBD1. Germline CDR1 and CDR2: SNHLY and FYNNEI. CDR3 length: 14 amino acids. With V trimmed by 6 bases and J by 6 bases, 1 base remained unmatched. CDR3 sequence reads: CASRGTGGNSPLHF. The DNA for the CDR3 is TGTGCCAGCAGGGGGACAGGGGGTAATTCACCCCTCCACTTT.

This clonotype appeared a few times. CDR3 DNA: TGTGCCAGCAGCCAAGGGGACCCGACCTACACTGAAGCTTTCTTT. It codes for CASSQGDPTYTEAFF. The V gene is TRBV3-1, the J gene TRBJ1-1; weak D call: TRBD1 (5 bases). The CDR3 is 15 amino acids. Trimming left V 1 base short and J 3 bases short, with 12 bases between. Germline CDR1 and CDR2: LGHDT and YNNKEL (reference sequence).

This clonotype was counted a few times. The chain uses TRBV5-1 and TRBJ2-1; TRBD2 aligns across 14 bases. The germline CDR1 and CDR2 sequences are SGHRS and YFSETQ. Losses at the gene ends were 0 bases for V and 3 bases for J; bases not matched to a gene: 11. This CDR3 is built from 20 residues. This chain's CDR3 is CASSLDGFRTSGGNYNEQFF. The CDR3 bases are TGCGCCAGCAGCTTGGATGGCTTCCGGACTAGCGGGGGGAACTACAATGAGCAGTTCTTC.

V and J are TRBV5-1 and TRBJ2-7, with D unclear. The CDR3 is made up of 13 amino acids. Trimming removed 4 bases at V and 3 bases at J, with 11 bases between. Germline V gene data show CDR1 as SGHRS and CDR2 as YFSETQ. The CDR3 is CASSAHGYYEQYF. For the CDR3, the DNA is TGCGCCAGCAGCGCCCATGGGTACTACGAGCAGTACTTC.

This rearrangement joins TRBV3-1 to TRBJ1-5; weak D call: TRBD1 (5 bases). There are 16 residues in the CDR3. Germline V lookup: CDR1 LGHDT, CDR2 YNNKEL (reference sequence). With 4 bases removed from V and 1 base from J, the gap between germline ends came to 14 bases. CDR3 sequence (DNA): TGTGCCAGCAGCCCCGGGGGATCGGTAAGCAATCAGCCCCAGCATTTT. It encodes CASSPGGSVSNQPQHF.

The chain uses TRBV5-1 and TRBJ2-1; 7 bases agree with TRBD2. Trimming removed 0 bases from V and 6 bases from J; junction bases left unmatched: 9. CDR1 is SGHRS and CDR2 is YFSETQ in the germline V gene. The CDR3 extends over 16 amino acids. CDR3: CASSLEAWASGNEQFF. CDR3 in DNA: TGCGCCAGCAGCTTGGAGGCTTGGGCTAGCGGCAATGAGCAGTTCTTC.

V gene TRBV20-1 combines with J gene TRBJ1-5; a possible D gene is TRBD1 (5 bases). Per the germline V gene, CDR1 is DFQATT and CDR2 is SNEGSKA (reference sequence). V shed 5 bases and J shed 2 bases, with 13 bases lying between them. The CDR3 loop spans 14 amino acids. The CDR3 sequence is CSASGKGGNQPQHF. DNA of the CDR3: TGCAGTGCTTCAGGGAAAGGGGGCAATCAGCCCCAGCATTTT.

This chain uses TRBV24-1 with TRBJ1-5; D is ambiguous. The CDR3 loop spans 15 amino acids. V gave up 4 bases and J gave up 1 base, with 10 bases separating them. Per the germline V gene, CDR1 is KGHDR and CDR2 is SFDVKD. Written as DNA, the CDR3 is TGTGCCACCAGTGACTCCACAGTAAGCAATCAGCCCCAGCATTTT. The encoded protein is CATSDSTVSNQPQHF.